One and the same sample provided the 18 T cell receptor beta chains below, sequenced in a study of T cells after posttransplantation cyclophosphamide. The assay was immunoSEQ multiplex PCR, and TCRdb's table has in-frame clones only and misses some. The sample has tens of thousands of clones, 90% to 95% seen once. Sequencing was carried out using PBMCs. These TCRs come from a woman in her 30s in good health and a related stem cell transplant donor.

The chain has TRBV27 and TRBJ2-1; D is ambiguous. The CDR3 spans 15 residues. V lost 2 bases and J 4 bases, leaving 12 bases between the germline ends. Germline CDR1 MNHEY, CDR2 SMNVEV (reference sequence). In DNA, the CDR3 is TGTGCCAGCAGTTTAGGGATTCCAGAATACAATGAGCAGTTCTTC. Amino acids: CASSLGIPEYNEQFF.

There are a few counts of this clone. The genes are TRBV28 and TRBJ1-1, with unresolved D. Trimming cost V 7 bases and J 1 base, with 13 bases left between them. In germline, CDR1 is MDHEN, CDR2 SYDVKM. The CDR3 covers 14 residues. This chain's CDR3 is CASTSLYPNTEAFF. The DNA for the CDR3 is TGTGCCAGCACCTCGCTCTATCCGAACACTGAAGCTTTCTTT.

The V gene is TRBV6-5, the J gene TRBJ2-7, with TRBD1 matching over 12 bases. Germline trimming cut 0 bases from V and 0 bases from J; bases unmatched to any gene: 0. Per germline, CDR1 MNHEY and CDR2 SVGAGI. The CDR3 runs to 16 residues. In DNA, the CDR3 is TGTGCCAGCAGTTACTCGGGACAGGGGGCCTCCTACGAGCAGTACTTC. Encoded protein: CASSYSGQGASYEQYF.

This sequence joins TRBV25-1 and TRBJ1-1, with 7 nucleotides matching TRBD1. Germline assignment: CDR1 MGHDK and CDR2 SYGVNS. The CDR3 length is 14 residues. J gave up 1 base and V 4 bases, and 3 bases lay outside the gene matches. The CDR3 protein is CASSGYRGNTEAFF. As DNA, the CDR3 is TGTGCCAGCAGTGGATACAGGGGGAACACTGAAGCTTTCTTT.

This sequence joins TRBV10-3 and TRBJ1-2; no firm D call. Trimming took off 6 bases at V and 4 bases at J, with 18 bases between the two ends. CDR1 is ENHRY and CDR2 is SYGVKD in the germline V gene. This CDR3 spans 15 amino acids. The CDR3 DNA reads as TGTGCCATCAGCCGAAAGCTCGAGAAAAGCTATGGCTACACCTTC. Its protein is CAISRKLEKSYGYTF.

In nucleotides, the CDR3 is TGTGCCAGCAGCTTAAGCCCCCCCAACAATGAGCAGTTCTTC. It translates to CASSLSPPNNEQFF. The rearrangement uses TRBV5-8 and TRBJ2-1; D remains unclear. The CDR3 consists of 14 residues. Germline V lookup: CDR1 SGHTS, CDR2 YDEGEE. The V and J ends lost 2 bases and 5 bases respectively, with 11 bases between them. Using reference TRBV5-8 and TRBJ2-1 for the parts outside the CDR3, the full variable domain is EAGVTQSPTHLIKTRGQQATLRCSPISGHTSVYWYQQALGLGLQFLLWYDEGEERNRGNFPPRFSGRQFPNYSSELNVNALELEDSALYLCASSLSPPNNEQFFGPGTRLTVL.

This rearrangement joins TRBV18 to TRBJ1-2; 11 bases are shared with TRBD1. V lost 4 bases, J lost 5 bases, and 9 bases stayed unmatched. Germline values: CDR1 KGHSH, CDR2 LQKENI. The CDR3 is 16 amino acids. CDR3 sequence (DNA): TGTGCCAGCTCACTCGGACAGGGGGCAGAGGCTTATGGCTACACCTTC. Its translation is CASSLGQGAEAYGYTF. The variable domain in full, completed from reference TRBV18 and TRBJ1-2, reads NAGVMQNPRHLVRRRGQEARLRCSPMKGHSHVYWYRQLPEEGLKFMVYLQKENIIDESGMPKERFSAEFPKEGPSILRIQQVVRGDSAAYFCASSLGQGAEAYGYTFGSGTRLTVV.

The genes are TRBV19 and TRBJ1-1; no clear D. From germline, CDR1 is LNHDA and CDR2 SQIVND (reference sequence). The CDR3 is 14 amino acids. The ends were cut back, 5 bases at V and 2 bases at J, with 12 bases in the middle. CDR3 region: CASSRSVINTEAFF. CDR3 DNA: TGTGCCAGTAGTCGATCTGTTATTAACACTGAAGCTTTCTTT.

The CDR3 nucleotides are TGTGCCAGCAGTAAGCGTGGGCGAGACACTGAAGCTTTCTTT. As protein: CASSKRGRDTEAFF. The rearrangement links TRBV6-1 to TRBJ1-1, with D hard to call. Germline V lookup: CDR1 MNHNS, CDR2 SASEGT. Trimming stripped 5 bases from V and 3 bases from J, with 13 bases between. The CDR3 has 14 residues.

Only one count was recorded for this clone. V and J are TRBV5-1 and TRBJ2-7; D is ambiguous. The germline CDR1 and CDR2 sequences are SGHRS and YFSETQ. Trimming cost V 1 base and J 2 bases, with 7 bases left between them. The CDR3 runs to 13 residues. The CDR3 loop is CASSLPPAYEQYF. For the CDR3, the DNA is TGCGCCAGCAGCTTGCCCCCAGCCTACGAGCAGTACTTC. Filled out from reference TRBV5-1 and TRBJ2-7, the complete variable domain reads KAGVTQTPRYLIKTRGQQVTLSCSPISGHRSVSWYQQTPGQGLQFLFEYFSETQRNKGNFPGRFSGRQFSNSRSEMNVSTLELGDSALYLCASSLPPAYEQYFGPGTRLTVT.

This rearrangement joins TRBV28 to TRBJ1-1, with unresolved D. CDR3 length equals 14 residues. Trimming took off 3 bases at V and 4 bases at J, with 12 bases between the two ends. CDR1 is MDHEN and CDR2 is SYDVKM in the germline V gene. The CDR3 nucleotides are TGTGCCAGCAGTTTCGGAGGGCAGGTCACTGAAGCTTTCTTT. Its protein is CASSFGGQVTEAFF.

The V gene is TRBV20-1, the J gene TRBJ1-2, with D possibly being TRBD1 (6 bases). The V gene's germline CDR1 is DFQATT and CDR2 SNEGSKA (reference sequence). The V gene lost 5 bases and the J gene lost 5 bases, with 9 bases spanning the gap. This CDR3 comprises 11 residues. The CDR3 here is CSAPGQYGYTF. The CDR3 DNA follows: TGCAGTGCTCCGGGACAATATGGCTACACCTTC.

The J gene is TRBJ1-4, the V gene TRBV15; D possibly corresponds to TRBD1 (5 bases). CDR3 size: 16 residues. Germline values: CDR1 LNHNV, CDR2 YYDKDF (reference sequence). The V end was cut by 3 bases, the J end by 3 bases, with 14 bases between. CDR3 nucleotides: TGTGCCACCAGCAGGGCCCTCGGGGGGGCTAATGAAAAACTGTTTTTT. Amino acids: CATSRALGGANEKLFF.

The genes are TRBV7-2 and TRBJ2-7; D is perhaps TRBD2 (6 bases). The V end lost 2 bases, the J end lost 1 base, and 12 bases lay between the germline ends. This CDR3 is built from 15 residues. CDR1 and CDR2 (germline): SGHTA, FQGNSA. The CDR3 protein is CASSLKEGRSYEQYF. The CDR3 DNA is TGTGCCAGCAGCTTAAAGGAGGGCAGGTCCTACGAGCAGTACTTC. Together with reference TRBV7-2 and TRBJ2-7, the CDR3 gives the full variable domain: GAGVSQSPSNKVTEKGKDVELRCDPISGHTALYWYRQSLGQGLEFLIYFQGNSAPDKSGLPSDRFSAERTGGSVSTLTIQRTQQEDSAVYLCASSLKEGRSYEQYFGPGTRLTVT.

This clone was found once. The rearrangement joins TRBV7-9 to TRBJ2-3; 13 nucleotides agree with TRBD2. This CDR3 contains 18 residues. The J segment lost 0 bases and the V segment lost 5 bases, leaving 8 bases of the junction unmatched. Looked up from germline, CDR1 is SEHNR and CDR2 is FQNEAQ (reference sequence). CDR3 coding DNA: TGTGCCAGCAGCCGCGGACTAGCGGGGGAGCTTAGCACAGATACGCAGTATTTT. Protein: CASSRGLAGELSTDTQYF.

The CDR3 sequence: CSVDRQGTEAFF. DNA of the CDR3: TGCAGCGTAGACCGACAAGGCACTGAAGCTTTCTTT. V usage is TRBV29-1 and J usage is TRBJ1-1, with D uncertain. Germline V gives CDR1 SQVTM, CDR2 ANQGSEA. CDR3 size: 12 residues. The V end was cut by 6 bases, the J end by 4 bases, with 12 bases between.

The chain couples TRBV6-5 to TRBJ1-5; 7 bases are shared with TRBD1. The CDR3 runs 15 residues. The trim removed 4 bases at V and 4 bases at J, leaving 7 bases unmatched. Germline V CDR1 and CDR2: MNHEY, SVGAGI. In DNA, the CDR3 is TGTGCCAGCAGTTTAGTCCGGGACAGTAATCAGCCCCAGCATTTT. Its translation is CASSLVRDSNQPQHF.

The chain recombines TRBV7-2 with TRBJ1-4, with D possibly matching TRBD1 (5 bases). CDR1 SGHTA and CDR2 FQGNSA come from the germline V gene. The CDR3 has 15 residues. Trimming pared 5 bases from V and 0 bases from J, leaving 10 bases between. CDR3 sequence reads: CASSQQVATNEKLFF. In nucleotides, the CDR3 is TGTGCCAGCAGCCAACAGGTTGCAACTAATGAAAAACTGTTTTTT.